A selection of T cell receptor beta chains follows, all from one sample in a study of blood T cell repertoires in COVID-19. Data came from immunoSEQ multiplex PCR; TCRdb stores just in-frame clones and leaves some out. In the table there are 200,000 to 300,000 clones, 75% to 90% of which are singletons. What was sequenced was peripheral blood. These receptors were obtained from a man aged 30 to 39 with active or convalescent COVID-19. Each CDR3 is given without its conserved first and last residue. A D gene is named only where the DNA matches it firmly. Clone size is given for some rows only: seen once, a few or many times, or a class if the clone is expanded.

ASSQEGRGATYQETQY,16,NA,NA,TRBV14
ASSPRGTGLLTEAF,14,TRBD1,few,TRBV18
AWRDSGGAKNEQF,13,TRBD2,NA,TRBV30
AISGGSDLEPYLLDGYT,17,NA,NA,TRBV10-3
ASSARGGYEQF,11,NA,NA,TRBV9
ASSLTGNTEAF,11,NA,NA,TRBV5-5
SAEGGAEQY,9,NA,once,TRBV20-1
ASSPTDSLTNEKLF,14,NA,NA,TRBV19
ASSFALAGENEQY,13,TRBD2,NA,TRBV7-2
ASSQVLATSEQF,12,NA,NA,TRBV7-9
ASSSILAGRTLYEQF,15,TRBD2,few,TRBV5-8
ASSQDWTVGSPLH,13,NA,NA,TRBV14
ATSLDRPYEQY,11,NA,NA,TRBV15
ASRDSFTEAF,10,NA,NA,TRBV6-5
ASSRDRGNTEAF,12,TRBD1,once,TRBV6-5
ASSLDGAYEQY,11,NA,NA,TRBV11-3
ASSIRGRGATDTQY,14,TRBD1,NA,TRBV5-4
ASSGGAGQPQH,11,NA,once,TRBV19
ASSRGQNGNTIY,12,TRBD1,NA,TRBV19
AISEGQGRTETQY,13,TRBD1,NA,TRBV10-3
ASSTPGQGTYEQY,13,TRBD1,NA,TRBV11-2
ASTLIWNTEAF,11,NA,NA,TRBV7-2
ASSQGLFGGGSTSNQPQH,18,NA,NA,TRBV4-1
ATSREPAGVRNEQF,14,NA,NA,TRBV15
ASSIKQGTRYGYT,13,NA,NA,TRBV5-5
SVGLRSRGPEAF,12,NA,NA,TRBV29-1
ASSFRTSGSYEQY,13,TRBD2,NA,TRBV5-1
ASSHQTDRAEQF,12,TRBD1,NA,TRBV4-3
ASSPGTGHGGYT,12,TRBD1,NA,TRBV7-9
ARSTPGQLGETQY,13,TRBD1,NA,TRBV5-3
ASSQTEVPGNTIY,13,NA,NA,TRBV5-5
ASTGDRAISPLH,12,TRBD1,NA,TRBV2
ASSLGLAGDFTGELF,15,TRBD2,NA,TRBV5-1
ASSEDSRGRGELF,13,NA,NA,TRBV5-1
ASSTDNPPSPLH,12,NA,NA,TRBV18
ASSRTGGYNEQF,12,TRBD1,NA,TRBV27
ASSARQSSDSPLH,13,NA,NA,TRBV9
ASSVAGTSADTQY,13,TRBD2,few,TRBV9
ASSEALGRYGYT,12,NA,NA,TRBV2
ASSVGSGGSSYEQY,14,TRBD2,once,TRBV9
ASSLRTGRMNTEAF,14,TRBD1,NA,TRBV11-2
ASSEASGAGGYGYT,14,TRBD1,NA,TRBV6-1